The rows below give T cell receptor beta chains drawn from one sample of a study of blood T cell repertoires in COVID-19. Sequencing used immunoSEQ multiplex PCR; TCRdb keeps in-frame clones, though not all of them. This sample has more than 300,000 clones, with around 88% found just once. What was sequenced was peripheral blood. These receptors came from a woman in her twenties or thirties with COVID-19, enrolled during active disease. The CDR3 runs from the conserved cysteine through the conserved F or W. The order of the fields is clone size, V gene, D gene, J gene, CDR3 protein, CDR3 DNA. D genes are given only for firm matches. Clone size is not always given. Where it is, it says once, few, many or a class for expanded clones.

>NA|TRBV9|TRBD1|TRBJ2-3
CASSAGQGPDTQYF
TGTGCCAGCAGCGCCGGACAGGGCCCAGATACGCAGTATTTT
>NA|TRBV28|NA|TRBJ2-5
CACRRGQETQYF
TGTGCCTGCCGTAGGGGCCAAGAGACCCAGTACTTC
>NA|TRBV6-5|TRBD2|TRBJ2-5
CASSYSGLAGSETQYF
TGTGCCAGCAGTTACTCCGGACTAGCGGGGTCAGAGACCCAGTACTTC
>few|TRBV7-6|NA|TRBJ1-6
CASSLLPIGTSSSSYNSPLHF
TGTGCCAGCAGCTTACTGCCCATCGGGACATCGTCGAGCTCCTATAATTCACCCCTCCACTTT
>NA|TRBV7-2|NA|TRBJ1-2
CASSLTAQGYGYTF
TGTGCCAGCAGCTTAACGGCACAGGGCTATGGCTACACCTTC
>NA|TRBV9|NA|TRBJ1-1
CASSVLGQGEAFF
TGTGCCAGCAGCGTTTTAGGGCAGGGGGAAGCTTTCTTT
>NA|TRBV5-4|TRBD1|TRBJ1-2
CASSSQGRTSYGYTF
TGTGCCAGCAGCTCACAGGGGCGCACCTCCTATGGCTACACCTTC
>few|TRBV14|NA|TRBJ1-3
CASSHPGQDLPGNTIYF
TGTGCCAGCAGCCACCCGGGACAAGACTTGCCTGGAAACACCATATATTTT
>NA|TRBV2|NA|TRBJ1-5
CASSEQGRGYSNQPQHF
TGTGCCAGCAGTGAACAGGGGAGAGGGTATAGCAATCAGCCCCAGCATTTT
>NA|TRBV6-5|TRBD1|TRBJ1-2
CASGFPGQHYGYTF
TGTGCCAGCGGATTCCCGGGACAGCACTATGGCTACACCTTC
>once|TRBV4-2|NA|TRBJ1-1
CASSQQTGGYTEAFF
TGTGCCAGCAGCCAACAGACAGGCGGGTACACTGAAGCTTTCTTT
>NA|TRBV10-2|TRBD1|TRBJ1-1
CASSTRTGEEAFF
TGCGCCAGCAGTACACGGACAGGGGAAGAAGCTTTCTTT
>NA|TRBV13|NA|TRBJ2-2
CASSQLDIAVTGELFF
TGTGCCAGCAGCCAACTCGACATAGCGGTCACCGGGGAGCTGTTTTTT
>NA|TRBV11-3|NA|TRBJ2-1
CASSPGGLFEQFF
TGTGCCAGCAGCCCGGGCGGGCTATTTGAGCAGTTCTTC
>NA|TRBV5-6|NA|TRBJ2-3
CASSLSQTDTQYF
TGTGCCAGCAGCTTGTCGCAGACAGATACGCAGTATTTT
>once|TRBV5-8|TRBD2|TRBJ2-1
CASSISGWGFYNEQFF
TGTGCCAGCAGCATTAGCGGGTGGGGTTTTTACAATGAGCAGTTCTTC
>NA|TRBV5-1|NA|TRBJ2-1
CASSLDRGRDEQFF
TGCGCCAGCAGCTTGGACAGGGGGAGGGATGAGCAGTTCTTC
>NA|TRBV19|NA|TRBJ1-5
CASSNKREQPQHF
TGTGCCAGTAGTAATAAGAGGGAGCAGCCCCAGCATTTT
>once|TRBV2|NA|TRBJ1-1
CASREGTLNTEAFF
TGTGCCAGCAGGGAAGGGACTTTAAACACTGAAGCTTTCTTT
>NA|TRBV4-3|NA|TRBJ1-1
CASSRRGNTEAFF
TGCGCCAGCAGCCGAAGGGGGAACACTGAAGCTTTCTTT
>few|TRBV4-1|NA|TRBJ1-2
CASSQDRRVRYGYTF
TGCGCCAGCAGCCAAGATAGGAGGGTCCGATATGGCTACACCTTC
>NA|TRBV6-1|TRBD1|TRBJ1-4
CASSEGTGVEKLFF
TGTGCCAGCAGTGAAGGGACAGGGGTTGAAAAACTGTTTTTT
>NA|TRBV5-6|TRBD1|TRBJ2-1
CASSLDMDRGQFF
TGTGCCAGCAGCTTGGATATGGACAGGGGGCAGTTCTTC
>NA|TRBV4-2|TRBD1|TRBJ1-2
CASSQAQGQGVKGYTF
TGTGCCAGCAGCCAAGCCCAAGGACAGGGCGTAAAAGGCTACACCTTC
>NA|TRBV18|NA|TRBJ1-5
CASSPDKNQPQHF
TGTGCCAGCTCTCCGGACAAAAATCAGCCCCAGCATTTT
>few|TRBV28|NA|TRBJ1-5
CASSLNRFSNQPQHF
TGTGCCAGCAGTTTAAACCGGTTTAGCAATCAGCCCCAGCATTTT
>NA|TRBV4-1|NA|TRBJ1-1
CASSLTGNTEAFF
TGCGCCAGCAGCCTCACAGGGAACACTGAAGCTTTCTTT
>NA|TRBV24-1|TRBD1|TRBJ1-6
CATSDWTGTKDNSPLHF
TGTGCCACCAGTGACTGGACAGGGACTAAGGATAATTCACCCCTCCACTTT
>NA|TRBV4-2|TRBD1|TRBJ2-6
CASSQVIGTGADSGANVLTF
TGTGCCAGCAGCCAAGTGATCGGGACAGGGGCCGACTCTGGGGCCAACGTCCTGACTTTC
>NA|TRBV24-1|TRBD1|TRBJ1-2
CATSDQRTGYANYGYTF
TGTGCCACCAGTGATCAGCGGACAGGATATGCTAACTATGGCTACACCTTC
>NA|TRBV5-6|NA|TRBJ2-2
CASSLGGTALPPGELFF
TGTGCCAGCAGCTTGGGCGGGACAGCTTTACCACCGGGGGAGCTGTTTTTT
>NA|TRBV19|TRBD1|TRBJ1-2
CASRTGDSGYTF
TGTGCCAGCCGGACAGGGGATAGTGGCTACACCTTC
>NA|TRBV14|TRBD1|TRBJ2-1
CASSRPVWDSSYNEQFF
TGTGCCAGCAGCCGACCCGTCTGGGACAGCTCCTACAATGAGCAGTTCTTC
>NA|TRBV5-1|NA|TRBJ1-1
CASSLEQGSTEAFF
TGCGCCAGCAGCTTGGAACAGGGAAGCACTGAAGCTTTCTTT
>NA|TRBV15|TRBD2|TRBJ2-1
CATSRDGTSVNEQFF
TGTGCCACCAGCAGAGACGGGACTAGCGTAAATGAGCAGTTCTTC
>NA|TRBV2|TRBD2|TRBJ2-3
CASMSRGLARGSDTQYF
TGTGCCAGCATGAGCCGGGGACTAGCCCGAGGTTCAGATACGCAGTATTTT
>NA|TRBV4-1|NA|TRBJ1-5
CASSQTGVNQPQHF
TGCGCCAGCAGCCAGACAGGAGTCAATCAGCCCCAGCATTTT
>NA|TRBV7-9|NA|TRBJ1-6
CASSLSYNSPLHF
TGTGCCAGCAGCCTTTCCTATAATTCACCCCTCCACTTT
>NA|TRBV18|NA|TRBJ2-3
CASSVDYGDTQYF
TGTGCCAGCTCAGTGGACTACGGGGATACGCAGTATTTT
>NA|TRBV2|NA|TRBJ1-2
CASSPLEGSNYGYTF
TGTGCCAGCAGTCCTCTGGAGGGCTCTAACTATGGCTACACCTTC
>NA|TRBV3-1/TRBV3-2|NA|TRBJ1-1
CASSLRGSTEAFF
TGTGCCAGCAGCCTTCGGGGGTCCACTGAAGCTTTCTTT
>NA|TRBV11-3|NA|TRBJ2-5
CASSLSSDSQETQYF
TGTGCCAGCAGCTTAAGTTCAGACTCTCAAGAGACCCAGTACTTC
>NA|TRBV28|NA|TRBJ1-1
CASIGLLGGEAFF
TGTGCCAGCATCGGTCTCTTGGGGGGTGAAGCTTTCTTT
>once|TRBV3-1/TRBV3-2|NA|TRBJ2-1
CASSQDPDNNEQFF
TGTGCCAGCAGCCAAGATCCGGACAACAATGAGCAGTTCTTC
>NA|TRBV6-5|TRBD2|TRBJ2-2
CASSYGGGETGKLFF
TGTGCCAGCAGTTACGGCGGGGGGGAAACCGGGAAGCTGTTTTTT
>NA|TRBV2|TRBD1|TRBJ1-2
CASSRDRADGYTF
TGTGCCAGCAGCAGGGACAGGGCAGATGGCTACACCTTC
>NA|TRBV11-3|NA|TRBJ1-6
CASSLGQLNSPLHF
TGTGCCAGCAGCTTAGGACAGCTCAATTCACCCCTCCACTTT
>few|TRBV11-3|NA|TRBJ2-5
CASSLSRDRETQYF
TGTGCCAGCAGCTTATCGCGGGATCGGGAGACCCAGTACTTC
>NA|TRBV4-1|TRBD2|TRBJ2-1
CASSQAPYWTSGSSSYNEQFF
TGCGCCAGCAGCCAAGCACCTTACTGGACTAGCGGGTCTAGCTCCTACAATGAGCAGTTCTTC
>NA|TRBV5-8|NA|TRBJ1-2
CASSLKDRPNYGYTF
TGTGCCAGCAGCTTGAAGGACAGACCTAACTATGGCTACACCTTC
>NA|TRBV7-2|NA|TRBJ2-7
CASSLSLHEQYF
TGTGCCAGCAGCTTATCCCTCCACGAGCAGTACTTC
>NA|TRBV5-6|NA|TRBJ1-2
CASSLEGTRYGYTF
TGTGCCAGCAGCTTGGAGGGGACACGCTATGGCTACACCTTC
>NA|TRBV18|NA|TRBJ1-1
CASSADRNTEAFF
TGTGCCAGCTCAGCGGACAGGAACACTGAAGCTTTCTTT
>few|TRBV5-1|NA|TRBJ2-3
CASSLARRGMSTDTQYF
TGCGCCAGCAGCTTGGCGCGTCGGGGGATGAGCACAGATACGCAGTATTTT
>NA|TRBV4-1|TRBD1|TRBJ1-1
CASSQGRGGGTEAFF
TGCGCCAGCAGCCAAGGTCGAGGGGGCGGGACTGAAGCTTTCTTT